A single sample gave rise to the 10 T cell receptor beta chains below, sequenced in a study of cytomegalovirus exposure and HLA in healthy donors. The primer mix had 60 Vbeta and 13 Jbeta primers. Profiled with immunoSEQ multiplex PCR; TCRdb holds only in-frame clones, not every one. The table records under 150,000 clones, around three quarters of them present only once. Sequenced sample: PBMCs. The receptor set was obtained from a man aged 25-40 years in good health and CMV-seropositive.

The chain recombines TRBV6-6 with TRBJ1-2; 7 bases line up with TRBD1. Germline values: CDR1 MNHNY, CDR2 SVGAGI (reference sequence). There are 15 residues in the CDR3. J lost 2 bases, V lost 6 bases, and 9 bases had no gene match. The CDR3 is CASRATGVRNYGYTF. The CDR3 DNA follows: TGTGCCAGCAGGGCAACAGGGGTAAGGAACTATGGCTACACCTTC.

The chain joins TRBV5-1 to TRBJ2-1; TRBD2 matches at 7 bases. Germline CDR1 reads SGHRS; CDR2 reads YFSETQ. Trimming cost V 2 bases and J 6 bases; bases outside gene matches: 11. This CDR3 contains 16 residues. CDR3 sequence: CASSLNGAGLLNEQFF. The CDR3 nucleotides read TGCGCCAGCAGCTTAAACGGAGCGGGACTCCTCAATGAGCAGTTCTTC.

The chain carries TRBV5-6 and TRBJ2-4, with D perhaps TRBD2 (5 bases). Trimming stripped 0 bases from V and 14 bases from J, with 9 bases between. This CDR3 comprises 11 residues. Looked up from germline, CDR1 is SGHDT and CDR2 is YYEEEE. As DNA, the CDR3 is TGTGCCAGCAGCTTGGCGGGGAGCGAGTACTTC. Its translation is CASSLAGSEYF.

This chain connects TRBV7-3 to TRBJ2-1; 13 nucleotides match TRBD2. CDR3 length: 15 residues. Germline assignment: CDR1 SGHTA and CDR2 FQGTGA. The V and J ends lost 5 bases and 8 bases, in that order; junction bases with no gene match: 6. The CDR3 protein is CASSLGLAGDYEQFF. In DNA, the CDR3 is TGTGCCAGCAGCCTAGGACTAGCGGGGGACTATGAGCAGTTCTTC.

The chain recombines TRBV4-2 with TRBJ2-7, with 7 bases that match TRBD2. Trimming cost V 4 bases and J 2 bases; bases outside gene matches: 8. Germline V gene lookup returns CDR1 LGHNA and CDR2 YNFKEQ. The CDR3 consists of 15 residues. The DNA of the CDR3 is TGTGCCAGCAGCCGATGGCAAGCGGGGCCCTACGAGCAGTACTTC. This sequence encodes CASSRWQAGPYEQYF.

Written as DNA, the CDR3 is TGTGCCAGCAGCTTAAATGGGGGCGATGCTGAAGCTTTCTTT. Its protein is CASSLNGGDAEAFF. V usage is TRBV7-3 and J usage is TRBJ1-1; D is possibly TRBD1 (6 bases). CDR3 length equals 14 residues. Germline V gene data show CDR1 as SGHTA and CDR2 as FQGTGA. Between the trimmed V and J ends, which lost 1 base and 6 bases, there was a span of 12 bases.

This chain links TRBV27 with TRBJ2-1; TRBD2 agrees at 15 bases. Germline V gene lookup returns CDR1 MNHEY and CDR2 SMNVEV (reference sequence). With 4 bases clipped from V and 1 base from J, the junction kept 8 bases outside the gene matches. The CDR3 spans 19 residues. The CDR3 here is CASSSPGLAGGSSYNEQFF. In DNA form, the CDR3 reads TGTGCCAGCAGTTCACCGGGACTAGCGGGAGGCTCTTCCTACAATGAGCAGTTCTTC.

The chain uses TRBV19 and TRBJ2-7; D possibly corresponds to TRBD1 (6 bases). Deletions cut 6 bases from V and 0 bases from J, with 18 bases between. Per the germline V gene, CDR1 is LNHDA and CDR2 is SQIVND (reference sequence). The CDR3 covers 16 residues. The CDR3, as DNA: TGTGCCAGTAGCTTGGGGGCTGGACAAAGCTCCTACGAGCAGTACTTC. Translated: CASSLGAGQSSYEQYF.

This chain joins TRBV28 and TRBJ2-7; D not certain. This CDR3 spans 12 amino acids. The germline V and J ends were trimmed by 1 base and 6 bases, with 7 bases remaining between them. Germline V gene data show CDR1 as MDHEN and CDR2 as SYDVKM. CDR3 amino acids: CASSLFPVEQYF. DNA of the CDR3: TGTGCCAGCAGTTTATTCCCAGTCGAGCAGTACTTC.

The CDR3 region has the DNA TGTGCCAGCAGCTCGGGACTGGCCCAAGAGACCCAGTACTTC. Its protein is CASSSGLAQETQYF. The V and J genes are TRBV5-6 and TRBJ2-5, with D maybe TRBD2 (6 bases). Trimming removed 3 bases at V and 1 base at J, with 10 bases between. The CDR3 totals 14 residues. Germline V lookup: CDR1 SGHDT, CDR2 YYEEEE. Looking up the rest from reference TRBV5-6 and TRBJ2-5 gives the full variable domain: DAGVTQSPTHLIKTRGQQVTLRCSPKSGHDTVSWYQQALGQGPQFIFQYYEEEERQRGNFPDRFSGHQFPNYSSELNVNALLLGDSALYLCASSSGLAQETQYFGPGTRLLVL.